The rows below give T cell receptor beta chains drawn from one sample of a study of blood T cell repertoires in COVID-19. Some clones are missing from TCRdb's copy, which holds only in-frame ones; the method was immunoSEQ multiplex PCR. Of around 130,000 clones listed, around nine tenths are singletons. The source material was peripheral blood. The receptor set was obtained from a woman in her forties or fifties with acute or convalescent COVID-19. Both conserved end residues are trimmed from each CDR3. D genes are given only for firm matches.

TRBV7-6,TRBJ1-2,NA,ASSPARPDRAVLYGYT
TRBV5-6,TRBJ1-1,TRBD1,ASSTRDRGPGTEAF
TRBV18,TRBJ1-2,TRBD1,ASSPNTGGGNYGYT
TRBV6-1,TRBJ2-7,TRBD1,ASSERQGYEQY
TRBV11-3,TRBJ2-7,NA,ASSLGGSSYEQY
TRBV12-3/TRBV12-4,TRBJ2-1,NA,ASSFWPVNEQF
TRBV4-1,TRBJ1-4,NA,ASSQEYQGHYEKLF
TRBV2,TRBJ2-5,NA,ASSEQGETQY
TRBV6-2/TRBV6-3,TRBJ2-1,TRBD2,ASSYPGTSGYNEQF
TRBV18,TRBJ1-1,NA,ASSPPRPWGDTEAF